The sequence of this T cell receptor beta chain was determined in a study of CD8+CD57+ T cells in acquired aplastic anemia. Study overall: DNA per sorted CD4+ or CD8+ sample ranged roughly 0.17 to 27.4 ug, averaging 3.2 ug.

On this clonotype itself: The target antigen is unknown.

Template material for TCR beta VDJ and CDR3 profiling consisted of genomic DNA. MiXCR, applied by TCRdb to the reads, yields one record per CDR3 protein. The data contain around 150,000 distinct CDR3 sequences, 71% of them singletons. Overall study results and limits: Patients and controls had in common 25 to 30 CD8+ CDR3 sequences.

Previously, flow cytometry had revealed CD8+CD57+ cell expansion in the patients chosen for sequencing. Patients had not yet gotten any therapy when their blood was taken for sampling. CDR1 is GTSNPN and CDR2 is SVGIG in the germline V gene (reference sequence). The J segment lost 2 bases and the V segment lost 0 bases, leaving 5 bases of the junction unmatched. The CDR3 loop spans 15 amino acids. Sequenced input: sorted CD4+, CD8+, or CD8+CD57+ T cells (not recorded which) from PBMCs. The V gene is TRBV30, the J gene TRBJ2-3, with 7 positions matching TRBD1. This TCR was sampled from a human donor with aplastic anemia. CDR3 sequence reads: CAWSVRDSLTDTQYF. The CDR3 DNA reads as TGTGCCTGGAGTGTTCGGGACAGCCTCACAGATACGCAGTATTTT.